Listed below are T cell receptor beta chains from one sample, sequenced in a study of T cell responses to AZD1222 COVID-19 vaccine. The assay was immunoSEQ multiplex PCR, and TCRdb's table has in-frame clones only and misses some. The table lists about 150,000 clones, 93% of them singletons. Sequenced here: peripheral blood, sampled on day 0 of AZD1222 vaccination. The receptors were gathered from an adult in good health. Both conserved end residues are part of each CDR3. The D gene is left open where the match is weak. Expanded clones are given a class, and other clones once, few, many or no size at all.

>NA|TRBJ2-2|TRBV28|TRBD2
CASSSSLTSGRRTGELFF
TGTGCCAGCAGTTCATCCCTGACTAGCGGGAGAAGAACCGGGGAGCTGTTTTTT
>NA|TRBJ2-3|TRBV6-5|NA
CASSQGMRTDTQYF
TGTGCCAGCAGTCAGGGGATGAGGACAGATACGCAGTATTTT
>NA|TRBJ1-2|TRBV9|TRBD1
CASSPGQGPFGYTF
TGTGCCAGCAGCCCGGGACAGGGGCCTTTCGGCTACACCTTC
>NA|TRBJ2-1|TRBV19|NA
CASGYNEQFF
TGTGCCTCCGGTTACAATGAGCAGTTCTTC
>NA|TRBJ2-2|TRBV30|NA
CAWSPHTGELFF
TGTGCCTGGAGTCCCCACACCGGGGAGCTGTTTTTT
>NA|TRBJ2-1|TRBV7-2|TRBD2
CASSLGGRSLNEQFF
TGTGCCAGCAGCTTGGGCGGGAGGTCCCTCAATGAGCAGTTCTTC
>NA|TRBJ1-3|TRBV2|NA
CASSEMGDTIYF
TGTGCCAGCAGTGAGATGGGGGACACCATATATTTT
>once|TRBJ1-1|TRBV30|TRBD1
CAGGTGWNTEAFF
TGTGCCGGGGGGACAGGGTGGAACACTGAAGCTTTCTTT
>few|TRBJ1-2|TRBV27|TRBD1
CASRPSSTGWFGYTF
TGTGCCAGCAGACCATCCTCGACAGGGTGGTTTGGCTACACCTTC
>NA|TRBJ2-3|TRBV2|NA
CASSEDRGTDTQYF
TGTGCCAGCAGTGAAGACAGGGGCACAGATACGCAGTATTTT
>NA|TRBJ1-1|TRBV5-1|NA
CASSRPGAQSNTEAFF
TGCGCCAGCAGCAGACCAGGGGCCCAGTCGAACACTGAAGCTTTCTTT
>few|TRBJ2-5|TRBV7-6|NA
CASTPLGPGEETQYF
TGTGCCAGCACCCCATTGGGCCCTGGAGAAGAGACCCAGTACTTC
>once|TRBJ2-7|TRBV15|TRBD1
CATSRLQGANEQYF
TGTGCCACCAGCAGATTACAGGGGGCCAACGAGCAGTACTTC
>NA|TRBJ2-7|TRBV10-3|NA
CAISEGSEQYF
TGTGCCATCAGTGAGGGGTCCGAGCAGTACTTC
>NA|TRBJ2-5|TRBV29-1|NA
CSVEDFREVVGETQYF
TGCAGCGTTGAAGACTTCAGGGAGGTAGTAGGGGAGACCCAGTACTTC
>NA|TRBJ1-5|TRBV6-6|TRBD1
CASSYRQGNQPQHF
TGTGCCAGCAGTTACCGACAGGGGAACCAGCCCCAGCATTTT
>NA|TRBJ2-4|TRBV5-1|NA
CASSDTVAKNIQYF
TGCGCCAGCAGTGACACAGTAGCCAAAAACATTCAGTACTTC
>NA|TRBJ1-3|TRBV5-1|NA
CASSLSQSGGNTIYF
TGCGCCAGCAGCTTGTCCCAATCTGGTGGAAACACCATATATTTT
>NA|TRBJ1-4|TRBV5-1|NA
CASSLDNNEKLFF
TGCGCCAGCAGCTTGGACAATAATGAAAAACTGTTTTTT
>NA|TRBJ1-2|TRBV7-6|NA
CASSFGPDYGYTF
TGTGCCAGCAGCTTCGGACCCGACTATGGCTACACCTTC
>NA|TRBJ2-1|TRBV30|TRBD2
CAWSVTGGSNEQFF
TGTGCCTGGAGTGTGACGGGAGGCTCAAATGAGCAGTTCTTC
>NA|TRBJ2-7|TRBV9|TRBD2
CASSVGGTSGSVQYF
TGTGCCAGCAGCGTAGGGGGGACTAGCGGGAGTGTGCAGTACTTC
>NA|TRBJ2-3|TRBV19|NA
CASSIGGESGNTQYF
TGTGCCAGTAGTATTGGGGGAGAGTCAGGAAATACGCAGTATTTT
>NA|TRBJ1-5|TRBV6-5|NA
CASSYFQNQPQHF
TGTGCCAGCAGTTACTTCCAAAATCAGCCCCAGCATTTT
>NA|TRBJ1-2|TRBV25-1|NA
CASRGDDGNYGYTF
TGTGCCAGCAGGGGGGACGATGGAAACTATGGCTACACCTTC
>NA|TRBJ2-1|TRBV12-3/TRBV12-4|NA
CASRPPGVNEQFF
TGTGCCAGCCGCCCTCCAGGAGTCAATGAGCAGTTCTTC
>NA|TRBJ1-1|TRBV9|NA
CASSVGHRRTEAFF
TGTGCCAGCAGCGTTGGACACAGAAGGACTGAAGCTTTCTTT
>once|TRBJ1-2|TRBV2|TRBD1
CASSARQGDGYTF
TGTGCCAGCAGTGCCCGACAGGGCGATGGCTACACCTTC
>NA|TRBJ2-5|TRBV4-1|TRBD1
CASSQDSRGQETQYF
TGCGCCAGCAGCCAAGATAGCAGGGGGCAGGAGACCCAGTACTTC
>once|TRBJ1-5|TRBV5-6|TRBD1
CASSYKQGSQPQHF
TGTGCCAGCAGCTACAAACAGGGGAGTCAGCCCCAGCATTTT
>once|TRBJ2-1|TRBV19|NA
CASSRTVYNEQFF
TGTGCCAGTAGCCGGACAGTCTACAATGAGCAGTTCTTC
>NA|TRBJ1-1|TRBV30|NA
CAWALRFDTEAFF
TGTGCCTGGGCCCTCAGGTTTGACACTGAAGCTTTCTTT
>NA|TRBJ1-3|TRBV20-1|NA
CSANDGLSGNTIYF
TGCAGTGCTAATGACGGTCTCTCTGGAAACACCATATATTTT
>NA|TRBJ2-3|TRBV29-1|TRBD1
CSVLGQGTDTQYF
TGCAGCGTTTTAGGACAGGGCACAGATACGCAGTATTTT
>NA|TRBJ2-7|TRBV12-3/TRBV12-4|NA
CASSYLAEQYF
TGTGCCAGTAGTTATTTGGCGGAGCAGTACTTC
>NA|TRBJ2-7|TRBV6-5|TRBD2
CASSLTSGDSYEQYF
TGTGCCAGCAGCCTGACTAGCGGGGACTCCTACGAGCAGTACTTC
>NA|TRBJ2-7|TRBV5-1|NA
CASSFSGSANEQYF
TGCGCCAGCAGCTTCTCCGGTTCAGCCAACGAGCAGTACTTC
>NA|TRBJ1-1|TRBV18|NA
CASSPPVGNAFF
TGTGCCAGCTCACCACCCGTGGGAAATGCTTTCTTT
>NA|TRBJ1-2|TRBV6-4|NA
CASSDSYGYTF
TGTGCCAGCAGTGACTCATATGGCTACACCTTC
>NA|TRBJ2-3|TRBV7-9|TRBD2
CASSLQGASGRRGTDTQYF
TGTGCCAGCAGCTTACAAGGGGCTAGCGGGAGAAGAGGGACAGATACGCAGTATTTT
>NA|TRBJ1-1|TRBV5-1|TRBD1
CASSFGQVANTEAFF
TGCGCCAGCAGCTTCGGACAGGTCGCGAACACTGAAGCTTTCTTT
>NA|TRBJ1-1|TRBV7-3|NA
CASRDSAGATEAFF
TGTGCCAGCAGGGACTCAGCGGGGGCGACTGAAGCTTTCTTT
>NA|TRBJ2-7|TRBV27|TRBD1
CASWDSTNEQYF
TGTGCCAGCTGGGACAGCACCAACGAGCAGTACTTC
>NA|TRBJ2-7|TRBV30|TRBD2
CAWRIAGVSGQYF
TGTGCCTGGAGAATAGCGGGAGTCTCGGGGCAGTACTTC
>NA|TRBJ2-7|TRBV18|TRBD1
CASSDRDRADYEQYF
TGTGCCAGCTCCGACCGGGACAGGGCGGACTACGAGCAGTACTTC
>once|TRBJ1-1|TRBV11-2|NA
CASSLETSSTEAFF
TGTGCCAGCAGCTTGGAGACGTCGAGCACTGAAGCTTTCTTT
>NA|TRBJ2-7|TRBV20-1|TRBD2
CSARDGRGGSYEQYF
TGCAGTGCTCGTGATGGGCGGGGGGGGAGCTACGAGCAGTACTTC
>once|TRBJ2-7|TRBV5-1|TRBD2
CASSLTPRDSRLADSYEQYF
TGCGCCAGCAGCTTGACTCCCCGGGACAGTCGACTAGCGGATTCCTACGAGCAGTACTTC
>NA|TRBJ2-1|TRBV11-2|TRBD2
CASSGPQLAALNNEQFF
TGTGCCAGCAGCGGGCCCCAACTAGCGGCCTTAAACAATGAGCAGTTCTTC